One and the same sample provided the 9 T cell receptor beta chains below, sequenced in a study of shared clonotypes between healthy human individuals. Here immunoSEQ multiplex PCR was the method, and the copy in TCRdb shows in-frame clones only, minus some. The table has around 2.5 million clones, 80% to 95% seen once; the top ten hold about 0.39%. Source material: naive CD4+ T cells from PBMCs. Subset meaning: CD45RA+ positively selected. The receptors stem from a man aged 18 to 29 in good health. Some clones in this sample may be carry-over from other donors' samples.

This chain uses TRBV19 with TRBJ2-7, with 7 bases aligning to TRBD1. CDR1 and CDR2 from the germline V gene are LNHDA and SQIVND (reference sequence). The V and J ends lost 5 bases and 2 bases, in that order; junction bases with no gene match: 3. There are 13 residues in the CDR3. The CDR3 is CASSSGTAYEQYF. The CDR3 DNA follows: TGTGCCAGTAGTTCCGGGACAGCCTACGAGCAGTACTTC.

The chain is built from TRBV6-5 and TRBJ1-2, with 7 nucleotides matching TRBD1. The CDR3 is 14 amino acids. The V gene's germline CDR1 is MNHEY and CDR2 SVGAGI. Germline trimming cut 6 bases from V and 8 bases from J; bases unmatched to any gene: 12. CDR3 sequence (DNA): TGTGCCAGCAGCAAAGACAGGGCCCTTAGAGGCTACACCTTC. Residues: CASSKDRALRGYTF.

The chain recombines TRBV9 with TRBJ2-7; D gene ambiguous. This CDR3 spans 12 amino acids. V lost 4 bases and J 9 bases, leaving 14 bases between the germline ends. Germline lookup yields CDR1 SGDLS and CDR2 YYNGEE. The DNA of the CDR3 is TGTGCCAGCAGCCCCTCCGCCGACGGGCAGTACTTC. Translation: CASSPSADGQYF.

With respect to this clone: Other DNA sequences within the sample encode an identical CDR3. This chain uses TRBV5-1 with TRBJ2-6; tentatively, D is TRBD1 or TRBD2 (5 bases each). This CDR3 is 15 amino acids long. Trimming took 5 bases from V and 4 from J, leaving 13 bases between them. Per germline, CDR1 SGHRS and CDR2 YFSETQ. CDR3 sequence: CASSPGRAGANVLTF. The CDR3 DNA reads TGCGCCAGCAGTCCGGGGCGGGCCGGGGCCAACGTCCTGACTTTC.

Comments on this clone: In the same sample, other DNA sequences code for this CDR3. V is TRBV28 and J is TRBJ1-1; D not resolved. The germline CDR1 and CDR2 sequences are MDHEN and SYDVKM. The CDR3 is made up of 11 amino acids. V lost 9 bases and J 5 bases, leaving 10 bases between the germline ends. The DNA of the CDR3 is TGTGCCAGTACGGGTGTAACTGAAGCTTTCTTT. Translation: CASTGVTEAFF.

This clone was seen just once. V is TRBV7-9 and J is TRBJ1-1; D uncertain. This CDR3 is built from 13 residues. Deletions cut 4 bases from V and 1 base from J, with 7 bases between. Germline V gene sequence: CDR1 SEHNR, CDR2 FQNEAQ (reference sequence). This chain's CDR3 is CASSSLGNTEAFF. The CDR3 DNA reads TGTGCCAGCAGCTCCCTGGGGAACACTGAAGCTTTCTTT.

The chain is built from TRBV5-1 and TRBJ2-1, with 9 positions matching TRBD2. V was clipped by 5 bases and J by 0 bases; unmatched bases: 3. There are 15 residues in the CDR3. CDR1 and CDR2 (germline): SGHRS, YFSETQ. The CDR3 region is CASRRAGGSYNEQFF. The CDR3 nucleotides read TGCGCCAGCAGGAGAGCGGGAGGCTCCTACAATGAGCAGTTCTTC.

The rearrangement links TRBV10-1 to TRBJ2-1; perhaps TRBD2 as D (11 bases). V lost 5 bases and J 10 bases, leaving 33 bases between the germline ends. Germline-derived CDR1 and CDR2 are WNHNN and SYGVQD (reference sequence). The CDR3 has 19 amino acids. The CDR3 DNA is TGCGCCAGCAGTCGGACAGGGGGTCGGACTAGCGGGCCCCTGGGGGAGCAGTTCTTC. This sequence encodes CASSRTGGRTSGPLGEQFF.

V and J are TRBV19 and TRBJ2-3; no definite D call. Trimming removed 4 bases from V and 2 bases from J, with 7 bases in between. The CDR3 extends over 13 amino acids. The germline gives CDR1 LNHDA, CDR2 SQIVND (reference sequence). CDR3 loop: CASSNRPTDTQYF. CDR3 nucleotides: TGTGCCAGTAGTAATAGGCCCACAGATACGCAGTATTTT.